The T cell receptor (beta chain) under discussion was sequenced for a study of blood T cell repertoires in COVID-19. In the case of this clone: The sample holds other DNA sequences that translate to the same CDR3.

With 4 bases clipped from V and 4 bases from J, the junction kept 9 bases outside the gene matches. The CDR3 is 16 residues long. Germline lookup yields CDR1 MNHEY and CDR2 SVGAGI. The protocol was immunoSEQ multiplex PCR, while the TCRdb copy is restricted to in-frame clones and leaves out a portion. The table includes around 300,000 clones, approximately 82% detected once. The sequence was collected from a man younger than 40 with active or convalescent COVID-19. The J gene is TRBJ2-3, the V gene TRBV6-5; TRBD1 matches 9 bases. Sequenced material: peripheral blood. In nucleotides, the CDR3 is TGTGCCAGCAGTTCGAGCCCCGGGACAGGGTCAGATACGCAGTATTTT. Residues: CASSSSPGTGSDTQYF.